A selection of T cell receptor beta chains follows, all from one sample in a study of a mutant IDH1 vaccine in newly diagnosed glioma. Their specific antigens are unknown. The method was immunoSEQ multiplex PCR; TCRdb's version includes in-frame clones alone and lacks a portion of them. The sample includes approximately 81,000 clones, roughly 85% of them seen just once. The sample here was PBMCs, taken from a glioma patient whose treatment included an IDH1 peptide vaccine. The receptors shown here come from a man under 40 with glioma. Some clones in this sample may be carry-over from other donors' samples. Both conserved end residues are part of each CDR3. The D gene is left open where the match is weak. Expanded clones get a size class; other rows say once, few or many, or leave the size out.

TRBV2	12	NA	TRBD1	TRBJ2-4	CASRDRGDIQYF	TGTGCCAGCAGAGACAGGGGGGACATTCAGTACTTC
TRBV7-2	15	NA	NA	TRBJ1-3	CASSYTSSSGNTIYF	TGTGCCAGCAGCTACACCTCCAGCTCTGGAAACACCATATATTTT
TRBV7-2	13	NA	NA	TRBJ2-5	CASSPRPRETQYF	TGTGCCAGCAGCCCCCGGCCCCGAGAGACCCAGTACTTC
TRBV19	13	few	NA	TRBJ1-1	CASSITGRAEAFF	TGTGCCAGTAGTATCACAGGAAGGGCTGAAGCTTTCTTT
TRBV5-6	14	NA	TRBD1	TRBJ1-2	CASSFRDREYGYTF	TGTGCCAGCAGCTTCCGGGACAGGGAGTATGGCTACACCTTC
TRBV27	15	NA	TRBD1	TRBJ1-1	CASSPRQGFSTEAFF	TGTGCCAGCAGTCCGAGACAGGGCTTCTCCACTGAAGCTTTCTTT
TRBV11-2	15	once	NA	TRBJ1-3	CASSLDRNSGNTIYF	TGTGCCAGCAGCTTAGATCGGAATTCTGGAAACACCATATATTTT
TRBV5-1	14	NA	NA	TRBJ2-7	CASSYDGLPYEQYF	TGCGCCAGCAGCTACGACGGACTACCCTACGAGCAGTACTTC
TRBV29-1	13	NA	TRBD1	TRBJ2-5	CSAPGTEQETQYF	TGCAGCGCCCCCGGGACAGAACAAGAGACCCAGTACTTC
TRBV5-4	16	NA	TRBD2	TRBJ2-1	CASSLPPSGSTSEQFF	TGTGCCAGCAGCTTGCCTCCTAGCGGGTCGACATCTGAGCAGTTCTTC
TRBV7-3	14	NA	TRBD2	TRBJ2-1	CASSLAGVRNEQFF	TGTGCCAGCAGCTTAGCGGGAGTGCGGAATGAGCAGTTCTTC
TRBV2	14	NA	NA	TRBJ2-1	CASSRDGPYNEQFF	TGTGCCAGCAGTCGGGACGGCCCCTACAATGAGCAGTTCTTC
TRBV4-1	15	NA	NA	TRBJ2-5	CASSPLAGAQETQYF	TGCGCCAGCAGCCCCCTAGCAGGGGCGCAAGAGACCCAGTACTTC
TRBV2	16	NA	NA	TRBJ2-3	CASSRRGSSSTDTQYF	TGTGCCAGCAGCAGACGAGGTTCCTCTAGCACAGATACGCAGTATTTT
TRBV15	15	once	NA	TRBJ2-3	CATSRAWTDTDTQYF	TGTGCCACCAGCAGAGCTTGGACAGACACAGATACGCAGTATTTT
TRBV7-2	14	few	NA	TRBJ1-6	CASSIRTENSPLHF	TGTGCCAGCAGCATTCGGACAGAGAATTCACCCCTCCACTTT
TRBV2	13	NA	TRBD1	TRBJ1-2	CASTPGQSYGYTF	TGTGCCAGCACCCCGGGACAGTCCTATGGCTACACCTTC
TRBV28	18	once	TRBD2	TRBJ2-7	CASSWTSGLIFSSYEQYF	TGTGCCAGCAGTTGGACTAGCGGCCTTATATTCTCCTCCTACGAGCAGTACTTC
TRBV7-9	15	NA	NA	TRBJ2-1	CASSSEASSYNEQFF	TGTGCCAGCAGCTCAGAAGCGTCCTCCTACAATGAGCAGTTCTTC
TRBV6-5	14	NA	TRBD1	TRBJ1-2	CASSYSPGGWGYTF	TGTGCCAGCAGTTACTCCCCAGGGGGTTGGGGCTACACCTTC
TRBV30	13	NA	NA	TRBJ1-2	CAWSTGYKTGYTF	TGTGCCTGGAGTACAGGTTATAAGACGGGCTACACCTTC
TRBV6-5	12	NA	NA	TRBJ2-2	CASRPTTGELFF	TGTGCCAGCAGGCCTACCACCGGGGAGCTGTTTTTT
TRBV18	15	NA	TRBD2	TRBJ2-1	CASSPSLAGGHEQFF	TGTGCCAGCTCACCCTCGCTAGCGGGGGGTCATGAGCAGTTCTTC
TRBV7-6	14	NA	NA	TRBJ1-1	CASTQNPGNTEAFF	TGTGCCAGCACCCAAAACCCAGGGAACACTGAAGCTTTCTTT
TRBV5-8	16	NA	TRBD1	TRBJ2-1	CASSLGTGFGYNEQFF	TGTGCCAGCAGCCTAGGGACAGGGTTCGGCTACAATGAGCAGTTCTTC
TRBV18	15	NA	NA	TRBJ1-6	CASSPWGRPNSPLHF	TGTGCCAGCTCACCCTGGGGACGGCCCAATTCACCCCTCCACTTT
TRBV13	15	NA	TRBD2	TRBJ2-7	CASSQRGLGRYEQYF	TGTGCCAGCAGCCAGCGCGGACTAGGGCGCTACGAGCAGTACTTC
TRBV27	13	NA	NA	TRBJ1-2	CASSLRREYGYTF	TGTGCCAGCAGTCTCCGAAGAGAATATGGCTACACCTTC
TRBV7-8	15	NA	NA	TRBJ2-5	CASSLGTWGLETQYF	TGTGCCAGCAGCTTGGGAACCTGGGGCCTCGAGACCCAGTACTTC
TRBV5-4	14	NA	NA	TRBJ1-1	CASSSQGQSTEAFF	TGTGCCAGCAGCTCGCAGGGTCAGAGTACTGAAGCTTTCTTT
TRBV7-9	13	NA	NA	TRBJ1-1	CASSLMQNTEAFF	TGTGCCAGCAGCTTGATGCAGAACACTGAAGCTTTCTTT
TRBV15	15	NA	NA	TRBJ2-7	CATSRGKEATYEQYF	TGTGCCACCAGCAGAGGAAAGGAGGCGACCTACGAGCAGTACTTC
TRBV7-2	15	NA	TRBD1	TRBJ2-7	CASSPLTGYNIEQYF	TGTGCCAGCAGCCCTTTGACAGGGTACAATATCGAGCAGTACTTC
TRBV2	13	NA	NA	TRBJ1-2	CASTTLAGNGYTF	TGTGCCAGCACCACCCTCGCCGGGAATGGCTACACCTTC
TRBV4-3	15	NA	NA	TRBJ1-5	CASSQDTGRYQPQHF	TGCGCCAGCAGCCAAGATACGGGCAGATATCAGCCCCAGCATTTT
TRBV9	14	NA	TRBD1	TRBJ1-5	CASSGTGVPQPQHF	TGTGCCAGCAGCGGTACAGGGGTTCCTCAGCCCCAGCATTTT